There are a few counts of the clone carrying this T cell receptor (beta chain). MiXCR, run by TCRdb on the reads, gives a single entry per CDR3 protein. The sample lists 200,000 to 300,000 distinct CDR3 sequences, 9.1% occurring once. Germline CDR1 is SGHTA and CDR2 is FQGTGA. The CDR3 has 17 amino acids. V gave up 0 bases and J gave up 4 bases, with 15 bases separating them. The data are from a study of T cell repertoires in cytomegalovirus infection. This sequence joins TRBV7-3 and TRBJ2-2; D gene uncertain. The TCR sequence derives from a human donor in good health (CMV status not recorded). Some clones in this sample may be carry-over from other donors' samples. The sample comprised PBMCs. CDR3 amino acids: CASSLTATPGPTGELFF. The CDR3 nucleotides read TGTGCCAGCAGCTTAACGGCGACTCCCGGACCCACCGGGGAGCTGTTTTTT.